The 3 T cell receptor beta chains below come from one sample, sequenced in a study of CD8+ T cells in alopecia areata. RNA was isolated and reverse transcribed to cDNA, the sequencing template. Repertoires were generated with immunoSEQ multiplex PCR, while TCRdb's copy carries only in-frame clones and drops some. Among approximately 150,000 clones listed, around 62% were seen once. Input material: CD8+ T cells sorted from blood. The receptors here all came from a human donor in good health.

The gene calls are TRBV2 and TRBJ2-5; D is unclear. This CDR3 contains 13 residues. V was cut by 4 bases and J by 5 bases, with 11 bases left in between. The germline gives CDR1 SNHLY, CDR2 FYNNEI. This CDR3 is CASSASEAETQYF. The CDR3 DNA reads as TGTGCCAGCAGTGCCAGCGAAGCTGAGACCCAGTACTTC. The variable domain in full, completed from reference TRBV2 and TRBJ2-5, reads EPEVTQTPSHQVTQMGQEVILRCVPISNHLYFYWYRQILGQKVEFLVSFYNNEISEKSEIFDDQFSVERPDGSNFTLKIRSTKLEDSAMYFCASSASEAETQYFGPGTRLLVL.

This chain joins TRBV10-3 and TRBJ2-3; D call uncertain. The CDR3 contains 13 residues. Germline CDR1 ENHRY, CDR2 SYGVKD. V lost 0 bases and J 3 bases, leaving 4 bases between the germline ends. CDR3 in DNA: TGTGCCATCAGTGAGTCGAGTACAGATACGCAGTATTTT. Translating it yields CAISESSTDTQYF.

The chain links TRBV2 to TRBJ1-2; D not certain. V lost 6 bases and J lost 6, with 14 bases in between. The length of the CDR3 is 13 residues. Germline CDR1 reads SNHLY; CDR2 reads FYNNEI. This CDR3 reads CASRRAGYDGYTF. CDR3 in DNA: TGTGCCAGCAGAAGGGCAGGCTACGATGGCTACACCTTC.